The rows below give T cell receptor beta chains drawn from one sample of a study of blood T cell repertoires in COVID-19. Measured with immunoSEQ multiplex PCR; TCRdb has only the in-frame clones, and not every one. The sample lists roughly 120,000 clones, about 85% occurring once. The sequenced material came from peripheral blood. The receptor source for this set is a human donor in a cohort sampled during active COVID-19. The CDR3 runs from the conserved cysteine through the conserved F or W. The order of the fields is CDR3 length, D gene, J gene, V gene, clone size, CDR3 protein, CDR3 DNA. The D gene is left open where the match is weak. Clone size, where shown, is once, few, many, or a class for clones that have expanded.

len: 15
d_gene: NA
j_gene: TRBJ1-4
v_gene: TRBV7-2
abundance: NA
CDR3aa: CASSPPGLSSEKLFF
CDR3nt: TGTGCCAGCAGCCCCCCGGGTCTCAGTTCCGAAAAACTGTTTTTT

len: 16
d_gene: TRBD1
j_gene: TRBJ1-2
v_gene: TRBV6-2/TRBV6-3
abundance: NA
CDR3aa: CASSSPGQGAPYGYTF
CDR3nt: TGTGCCAGCAGCTCCCCGGGACAGGGTGCTCCCTATGGCTACACCTTC

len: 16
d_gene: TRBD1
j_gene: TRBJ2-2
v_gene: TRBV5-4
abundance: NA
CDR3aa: CASSLGQGPNTGELFF
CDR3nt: TGTGCCAGCAGCTTGGGACAGGGACCGAACACCGGGGAGCTGTTTTTT

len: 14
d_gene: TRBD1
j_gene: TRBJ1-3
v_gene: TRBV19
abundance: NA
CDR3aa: CASTGQGDGNTIYF
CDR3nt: TGTGCCAGTACGGGACAGGGGGATGGAAACACCATATATTTT

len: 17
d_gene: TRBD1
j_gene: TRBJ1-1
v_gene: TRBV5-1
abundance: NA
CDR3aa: CASSQPTQGAWDTEAFF
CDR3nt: TGCGCCAGCAGCCAACCCACTCAGGGGGCCTGGGACACTGAAGCTTTCTTT

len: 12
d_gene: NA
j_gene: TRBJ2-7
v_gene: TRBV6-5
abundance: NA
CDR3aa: CASRRGTYEQYF
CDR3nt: TGTGCCAGCAGGAGGGGGACCTACGAGCAGTACTTC

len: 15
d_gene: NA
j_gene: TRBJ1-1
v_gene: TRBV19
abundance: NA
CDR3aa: CASSSTGWGNTEAFF
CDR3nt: TGTGCCAGTAGTAGCACAGGGTGGGGGAACACTGAAGCTTTCTTT

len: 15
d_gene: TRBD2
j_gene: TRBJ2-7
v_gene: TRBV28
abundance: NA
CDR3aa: CASSLRRSGGDEQYF
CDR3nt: TGTGCCAGCAGTTTAAGGCGTAGCGGGGGCGACGAGCAGTACTTC

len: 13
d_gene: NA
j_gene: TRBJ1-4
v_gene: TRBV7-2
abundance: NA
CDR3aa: CASSSRRDEKLFF
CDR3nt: TGTGCCAGCAGCTCCCGTCGGGATGAAAAACTGTTTTTT

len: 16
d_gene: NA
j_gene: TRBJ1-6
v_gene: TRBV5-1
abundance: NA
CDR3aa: CASSFSTGSYNSPLHF
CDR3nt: TGCGCCAGCAGCTTTTCCACAGGGTCCTATAATTCACCCCTCCACTTT

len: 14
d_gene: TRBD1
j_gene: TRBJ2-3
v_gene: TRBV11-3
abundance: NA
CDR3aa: CASSFGTAGDTQYF
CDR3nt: TGTGCCAGCAGCTTCGGGACAGCTGGAGATACGCAGTATTTT

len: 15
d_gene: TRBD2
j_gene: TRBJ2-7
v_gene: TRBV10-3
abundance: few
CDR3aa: CAISDPGTSIYEQYF
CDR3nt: TGTGCCATCAGTGACCCCGGGACTAGTATCTACGAGCAGTACTTC

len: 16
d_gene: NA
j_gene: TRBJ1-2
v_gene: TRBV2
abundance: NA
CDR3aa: CASRVRQSREDGGYTF
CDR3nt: TGTGCCAGCAGGGTTAGACAGAGCCGGGAGGATGGTGGCTACACCTTC

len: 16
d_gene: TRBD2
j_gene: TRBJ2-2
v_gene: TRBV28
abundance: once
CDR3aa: CASSSAGVANTGELFF
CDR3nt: TGTGCCAGCAGCTCAGCGGGGGTCGCGAACACCGGGGAGCTGTTTTTT

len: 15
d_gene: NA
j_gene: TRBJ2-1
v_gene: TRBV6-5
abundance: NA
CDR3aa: CASSPGRPSYNEQFF
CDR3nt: TGTGCCAGCAGCCCGGGGAGGCCGTCCTACAATGAGCAGTTCTTC

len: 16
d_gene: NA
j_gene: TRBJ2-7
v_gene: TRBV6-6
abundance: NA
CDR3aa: CASSYSSRGASYEQYF
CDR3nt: TGTGCCAGCAGTTACTCGTCCAGGGGAGCCAGCTACGAGCAGTACTTC

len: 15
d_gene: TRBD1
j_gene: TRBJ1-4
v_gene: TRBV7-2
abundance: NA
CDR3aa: CASSPRGPTNEKLFF
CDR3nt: TGTGCCAGCAGCCCAAGGGGGCCAACTAATGAAAAACTGTTTTTT

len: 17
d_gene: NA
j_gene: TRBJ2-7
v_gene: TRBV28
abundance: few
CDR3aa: CASSLYRQGGGRHEQYF
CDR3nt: TGTGCCAGCAGTTTATACCGACAGGGAGGCGGGAGGCACGAGCAGTACTTC

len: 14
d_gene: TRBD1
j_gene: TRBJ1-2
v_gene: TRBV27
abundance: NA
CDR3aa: CASSLTGTGYGYTF
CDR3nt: TGTGCCAGCAGTCTCACCGGGACAGGGTATGGCTACACCTTC

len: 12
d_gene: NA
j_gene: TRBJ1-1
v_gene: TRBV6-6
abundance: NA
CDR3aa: CASSQQEMGAFF
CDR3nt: TGTGCCAGCAGTCAACAGGAGATGGGAGCTTTCTTT

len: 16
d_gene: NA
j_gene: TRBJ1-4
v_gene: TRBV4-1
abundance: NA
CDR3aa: CASSPRPRGTNEKLFF
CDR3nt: TGCGCCAGCAGCCCCAGGCCGAGGGGGACTAATGAAAAACTGTTTTTT

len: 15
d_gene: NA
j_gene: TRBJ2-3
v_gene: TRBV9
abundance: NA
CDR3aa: CASSGPGARADTQYF
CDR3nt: TGTGCCAGCAGCGGTCCAGGGGCCCGAGCAGATACGCAGTATTTT

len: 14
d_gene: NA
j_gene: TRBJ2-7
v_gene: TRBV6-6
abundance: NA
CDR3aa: CASSYLVGLYEQYF
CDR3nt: TGTGCCAGCAGTTACCTCGTCGGACTCTACGAGCAGTACTTC

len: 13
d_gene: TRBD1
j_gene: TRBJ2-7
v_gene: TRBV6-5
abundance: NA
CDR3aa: CASSPRDRGEQYF
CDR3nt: TGTGCCAGCAGTCCCCGGGACAGGGGCGAGCAGTACTTC

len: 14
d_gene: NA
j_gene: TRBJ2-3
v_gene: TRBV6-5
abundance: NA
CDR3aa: CASFGGTSTDTQYF
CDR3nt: TGTGCCAGCTTTGGCGGGACTAGCACAGATACGCAGTATTTT

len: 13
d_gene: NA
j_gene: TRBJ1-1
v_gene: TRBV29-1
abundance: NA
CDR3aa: CSGAGTMNTEAFF
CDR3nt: TGCAGCGGTGCCGGGACAATGAACACTGAAGCTTTCTTT

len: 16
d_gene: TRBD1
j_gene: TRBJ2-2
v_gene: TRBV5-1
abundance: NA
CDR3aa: CASSIGQGENTGELFF
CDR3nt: TGCGCCAGCAGCATCGGACAGGGAGAGAACACCGGGGAGCTGTTTTTT

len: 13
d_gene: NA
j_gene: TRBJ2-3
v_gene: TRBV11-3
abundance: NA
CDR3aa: CASSSRLGDTQYF
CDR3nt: TGTGCCAGCAGCTCAAGACTTGGGGATACGCAGTATTTT

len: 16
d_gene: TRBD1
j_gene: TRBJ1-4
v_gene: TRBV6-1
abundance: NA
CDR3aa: CASSERGRRANEKLFF
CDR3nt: TGTGCCAGCAGTGAGAGGGGGCGCCGGGCTAATGAAAAACTGTTTTTT

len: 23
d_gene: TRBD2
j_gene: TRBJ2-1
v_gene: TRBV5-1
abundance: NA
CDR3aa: CASSLAQDRGTGLAGGLYNEQFF
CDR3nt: TGCGCCAGCAGCTTGGCCCAAGACAGGGGAACTGGACTAGCGGGGGGCCTTTACAATGAGCAGTTCTTC

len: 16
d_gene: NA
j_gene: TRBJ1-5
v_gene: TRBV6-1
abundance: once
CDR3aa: CASSVGAGQGYQPQHF
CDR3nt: TGTGCCAGCAGTGTGGGGGCAGGGCAGGGGTATCAGCCCCAGCATTTT

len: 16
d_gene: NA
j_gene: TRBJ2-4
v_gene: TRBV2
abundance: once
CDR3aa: CASISRRGLAKNIQYF
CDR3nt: TGTGCCAGCATCTCAAGGAGGGGCCTGGCCAAAAACATTCAGTACTTC

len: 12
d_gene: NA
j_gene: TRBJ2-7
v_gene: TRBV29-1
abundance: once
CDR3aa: CSVRPSSYEQYF
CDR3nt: TGCAGCGTCAGACCTAGCTCCTACGAGCAGTACTTC

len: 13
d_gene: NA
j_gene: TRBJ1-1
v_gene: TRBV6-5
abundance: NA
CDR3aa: CASRTPQNTEAFF
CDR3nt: TGTGCCAGCCGGACACCCCAGAACACTGAAGCTTTCTTT

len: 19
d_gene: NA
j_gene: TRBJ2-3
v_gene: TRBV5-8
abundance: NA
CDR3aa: CASSVNFGQIRGPADTQYF
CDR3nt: TGTGCCAGCAGCGTTAACTTCGGACAGATCAGGGGCCCAGCAGATACGCAGTATTTT

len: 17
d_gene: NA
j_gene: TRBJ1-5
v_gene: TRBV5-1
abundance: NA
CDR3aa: CASSLGAGTGDNQPQHF
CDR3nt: TGCGCCAGCAGCTTGGGGGCCGGAACAGGAGACAATCAGCCCCAGCATTTT

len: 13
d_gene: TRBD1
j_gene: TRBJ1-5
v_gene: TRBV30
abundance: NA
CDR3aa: CAWSVTGDQPQHF
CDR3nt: TGTGCCTGGAGTGTCACAGGGGATCAGCCCCAGCATTTT

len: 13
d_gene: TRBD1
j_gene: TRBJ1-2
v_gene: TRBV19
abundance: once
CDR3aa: CASTRQGEVGYTF
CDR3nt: TGTGCCAGTACCCGACAGGGAGAGGTGGGCTACACCTTC

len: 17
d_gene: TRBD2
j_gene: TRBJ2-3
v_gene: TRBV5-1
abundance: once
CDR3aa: CASSLGLAGGGIDTQYF
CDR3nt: TGCGCCAGCAGCTTGGGACTAGCGGGGGGCGGAATAGATACGCAGTATTTT

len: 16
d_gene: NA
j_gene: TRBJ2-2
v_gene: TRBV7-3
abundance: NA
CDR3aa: CASSPRGGSLTGELFF
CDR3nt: TGTGCCAGCAGCCCCCGCGGAGGGAGTTTGACCGGGGAGCTGTTTTTT

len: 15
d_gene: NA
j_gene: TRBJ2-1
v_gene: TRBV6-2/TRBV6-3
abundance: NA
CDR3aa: CASSYSKGQFNEQFF
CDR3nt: TGTGCCAGCAGTTACTCGAAAGGACAGTTCAATGAGCAGTTCTTC

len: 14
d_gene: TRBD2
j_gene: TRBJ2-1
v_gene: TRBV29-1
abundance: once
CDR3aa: CSGAVNLAGNEQFF
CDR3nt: TGCAGCGGTGCAGTTAATCTAGCGGGCAATGAGCAGTTCTTC

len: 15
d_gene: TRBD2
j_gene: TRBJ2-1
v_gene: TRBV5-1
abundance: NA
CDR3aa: CASSPFGGDDNEQFF
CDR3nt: TGCGCCAGCAGCCCTTTCGGGGGGGACGACAATGAGCAGTTCTTC

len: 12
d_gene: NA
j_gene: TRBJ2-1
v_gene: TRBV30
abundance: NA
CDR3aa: CAWSPYGGWPFF
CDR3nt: TGTGCCTGGAGCCCCTACGGCGGTTGGCCGTTCTTC

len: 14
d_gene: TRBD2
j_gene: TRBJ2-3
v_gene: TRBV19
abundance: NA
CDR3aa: CASSISGDPNTQYF
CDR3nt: TGTGCCAGTAGTATAAGCGGGGACCCCAATACGCAGTATTTT

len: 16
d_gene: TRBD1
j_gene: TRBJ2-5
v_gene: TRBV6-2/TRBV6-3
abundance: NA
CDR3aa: CASSYHRDRDGETQYF
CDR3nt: TGTGCCAGCAGTTACCATCGGGACAGGGATGGGGAGACCCAGTACTTC

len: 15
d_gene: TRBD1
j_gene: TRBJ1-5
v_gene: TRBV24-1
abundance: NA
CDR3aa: CATSEGGQGSQPQHF
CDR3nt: TGTGCCACCAGTGAGGGGGGACAGGGAAGTCAGCCCCAGCATTTT

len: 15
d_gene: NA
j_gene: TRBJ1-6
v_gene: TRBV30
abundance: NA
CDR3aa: CAWSVSGTTNSPLHF
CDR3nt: TGTGCCTGGAGTGTTTCCGGGACAACTAATTCACCCCTCCACTTT

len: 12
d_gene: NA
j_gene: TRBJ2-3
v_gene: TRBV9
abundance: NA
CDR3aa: CASSLLEGTQYF
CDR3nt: TGTGCCAGCAGCCTCTTGGAGGGTACGCAGTATTTT

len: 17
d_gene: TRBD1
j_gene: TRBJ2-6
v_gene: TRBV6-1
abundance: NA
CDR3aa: CASSEAPGGSGANVLTF
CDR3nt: TGTGCCAGCAGTGAAGCTCCAGGGGGCTCTGGGGCCAACGTCCTGACTTTC

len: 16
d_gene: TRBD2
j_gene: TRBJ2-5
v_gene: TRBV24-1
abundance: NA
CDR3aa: CATSDRLAGGQETQYF
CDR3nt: TGTGCCACCAGTGACCGACTAGCGGGGGGTCAAGAGACCCAGTACTTC

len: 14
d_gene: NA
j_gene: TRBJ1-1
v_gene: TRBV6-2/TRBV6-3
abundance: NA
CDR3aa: CASSYSSRGTEAFF
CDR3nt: TGTGCCAGCAGTTACTCGAGTAGAGGAACTGAAGCTTTCTTT

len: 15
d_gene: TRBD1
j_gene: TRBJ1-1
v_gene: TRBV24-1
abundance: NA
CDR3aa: CATSVTGTANTEAFF
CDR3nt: TGTGCCACCAGTGTTACCGGGACAGCGAACACTGAAGCTTTCTTT

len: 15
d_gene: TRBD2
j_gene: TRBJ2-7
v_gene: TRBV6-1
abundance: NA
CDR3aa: CASSEVSGGVYEQYF
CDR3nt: TGTGCCAGCAGTGAAGTAAGCGGGGGCGTCTACGAGCAGTACTTC

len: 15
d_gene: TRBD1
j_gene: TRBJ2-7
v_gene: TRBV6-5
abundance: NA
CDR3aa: CASSYSTGGAYEQYF
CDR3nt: TGTGCCAGCAGTTACTCGACAGGGGGTGCCTACGAGCAGTACTTC